The TCR beta chain under discussion was sequenced for a study of molecular identifiers for immune sequencing clone quantification. Whole-study findings and limits: Should identical TCR molecules share a barcode, the sizes of highly expanded clones could be underestimated. Even with around 1 million naive cells present, spiked Jurkat TCR RNA from one cell was reportedly detectable. The study found clones above 20 RNA copies held over 98% of effector molecules and under 1% in naive cells.

This clonotype has a count of ten or more. Its antigen is as yet unknown. TCRdb reprocessed the PCR reads with MiXCR, giving one entry per CDR3 protein. The table has more than 550,000 distinct CDR3 sequences, about 25% seen once. The CDR3 spans 16 residues. CDR1 and CDR2 from the germline V gene are SEHNR and FQNEAQ (reference sequence). V trimming: 4 bases; J trimming: 2 bases; junction bases outside the gene matches: 9. The chain carries TRBV7-9 and TRBJ2-5, with 8 bases matching TRBD2. This TCR was sampled from a human donor in good health. Some libraries in this study had Jurkat cell RNA spiked in. The sequenced sample was naive CD8+ T cells from blood, with Jurkat cell RNA spiked in. As for subset: FACS-sorted CD8+CD4-CCR7+CD45RA+ naive T cells. CDR3 sequence reads: CASSSISGSQQETQYF. CDR3 nucleotides: TGTGCCAGCAGCTCGATAAGCGGGAGCCAGCAAGAGACCCAGTACTTC.